This TCR beta chain was recorded in a study of Graves' ophthalmopathy and Graves' hyperthyroidism. Across the whole study: Blood was drawn at initial diagnosis, before any treatment.

RNA transcripts were the source from which TCR beta CDR3 regions were amplified. HTBI primers were used in a first-round RT-PCR, which preceded a second-round multiplex PCR. TCRdb recomputed calls from the multiplex PCR reads with MiXCR, one row per CDR3 protein. The sample records 360,000 or so distinct CDR3 sequences, about 18% being singletons. There are 16 residues in the CDR3. Trimming left V 2 bases short and J 6 bases short, with 19 bases between. Study conclusions and caveats: Thyroid clonotypes that were expanded above 0.001 frequency mostly also appeared in blood. The 13-signature model separated ophthalmopathy from stable hyperthyroidism at 85% to 90% sensitivity and nearly 82% specificity.

This clonotype was seen at least ten times. Its antigen is currently unknown. A diagnosis was made from clinical symptoms together with serum thyroxine, TRAb, thyroid ultrasound and orbital computed tomography. The source is a woman between 18 and 29 years old with Graves' ophthalmopathy. This chain uses TRBV12-3 or TRBV12-4 with TRBJ1-2, with a possible D match to TRBD1 (6 bases). What was sequenced was peripheral blood. CDR3 in amino acids: CASSLRSAGDSDGYTF. CDR3 nucleotide sequence: TGTGCCAGCAGTTTAAGGTCGGCAGGGGATTCGGATGGCTACACCTTC.